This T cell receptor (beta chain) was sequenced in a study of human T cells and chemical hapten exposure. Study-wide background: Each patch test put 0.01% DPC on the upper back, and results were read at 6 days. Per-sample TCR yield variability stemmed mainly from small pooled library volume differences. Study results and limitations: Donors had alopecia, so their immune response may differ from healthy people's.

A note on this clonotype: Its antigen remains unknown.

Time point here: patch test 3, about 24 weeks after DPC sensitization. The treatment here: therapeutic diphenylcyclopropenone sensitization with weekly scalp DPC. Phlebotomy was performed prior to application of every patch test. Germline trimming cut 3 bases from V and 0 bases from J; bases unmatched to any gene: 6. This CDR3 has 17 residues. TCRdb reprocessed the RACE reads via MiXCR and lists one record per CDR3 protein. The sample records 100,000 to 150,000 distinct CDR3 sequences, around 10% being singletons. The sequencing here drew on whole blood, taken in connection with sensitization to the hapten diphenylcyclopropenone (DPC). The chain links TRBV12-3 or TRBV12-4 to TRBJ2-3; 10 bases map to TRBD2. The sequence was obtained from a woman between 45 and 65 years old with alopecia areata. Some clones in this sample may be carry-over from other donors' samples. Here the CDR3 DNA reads TGTGCCAGCAGTTTTAGGACTAGCGGTCCTAGCACAGATACGCAGTATTTT. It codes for CASSFRTSGPSTDTQYF.